This record covers a single T cell receptor (beta chain). As yet, its antigen is unknown. The entry originates in a study of vaccination and CD4 T cells after COVID-19. As for the study in general: Stimulation used overlapping spike peptides from SARS-CoV-2, HCoV-NL63, HCoV-OC43 and HCoV-229E.

General study points: Spike mono-reactivity was found in 304 of 307 vaccine-specific clones from convalescent patients.

Treatment denoted: roughly 11-day PBMC culture with coronavirus spike peptide pools or control peptides (ViraFEST assay). The Oncomine TCR Beta short-read assay was applied to DNA of cultured CD4+ T cells. TCRdb re-derived calls from the PCR reads in MiXCR, one entry per CDR3 protein. The data show more than 15,000 distinct CDR3 sequences, with under 75% seen just once and about a sixth held by the top ten. This TCR was recovered from a human donor who had recovered from COVID-19. Sequences were obtained from CD4+ T cells from blood, cultured in vitro.

CDR3 nucleotides: TGTGCCTGGAGCCTTACGGACCGGGATGAGACCCAGTACTTC. Its protein is CAWSLTDRDETQYF. This chain links TRBV30 with TRBJ2-5; possibly TRBD2 for D (5 bases). The CDR3 extends over 14 amino acids. Trimming stripped 3 bases from V and 5 bases from J, with 16 bases between. CDR1 GTSNPN and CDR2 SVGIG come from the germline V gene (reference sequence).